This entry lists 10 T cell receptor beta chains sequenced from one sample in a study of T-cell reconstitution after alpha-beta-depleted transplantation in children. Unique molecular identifiers were incorporated into the prepared TCRbeta library. TCRdb reprocessed the PCR reads with MiXCR, giving one entry per CDR3 protein. The sample carries just under 350,000 distinct CDR3 sequences, 15% to 20% recorded once. Specimen: PBMCs, mostly from graft donor cells, collected 360 days after TCRalphabeta/CD19-depleted stem cell transplant. The receptor source for this set is a male patient between 2 and 9 years old who had a stem cell transplant for acute lymphoblastic leukemia, so the T cells may come from the graft donor.

The chain has TRBV29-1 and TRBJ1-1; perhaps TRBD1 as D (5 bases). V lost 6 bases to trimming and J lost 2 bases, with 10 bases between them. The CDR3 loop spans 12 amino acids. Per the germline V gene, CDR1 is SQVTM and CDR2 is ANQGSEA. The CDR3 is CSVPGPNTEAFF. In DNA, the CDR3 is TGCAGCGTCCCGGGACCTAACACTGAAGCTTTCTTT.

The chain uses TRBV7-3 and TRBJ2-1, with TRBD2 identical over 10 bases. The germline V gene encodes CDR1 SGHTA and CDR2 FQGTGA. The junction had 3 bases not matched to a gene; V was cut back by 3 bases and J by 4 bases. This CDR3 spans 15 amino acids. CDR3 sequence (DNA): TGTGCCAGCAGCTTTGTACTAGCGGGATACAATGAGCAGTTCTTC. Amino acids: CASSFVLAGYNEQFF.

The rearrangement uses TRBV6-2 or TRBV6-3 and TRBJ1-1; TRBD1 is a possible D gene (5 bases). The length of the CDR3 is 13 residues. Trimming took off 4 bases at V and 5 bases at J, with 11 bases between the two ends. The germline gives CDR1 MNHEY, CDR2 SVGEGT. The CDR3 nucleotides are TGTGCCAGCAGTTTCCGCCGGGGGACTGAAGCTTTCTTT. Its translation is CASSFRRGTEAFF.

The chain has TRBV20-1 and TRBJ2-3; weak D call: TRBD2 (6 bases). CDR3 length: 14 amino acids. V lost 6 bases, J lost 0 bases, and 13 bases lay in between. Germline assignment: CDR1 DFQATT and CDR2 SNEGSKA (reference sequence). In DNA, the CDR3 is TGCAGTGCAAACTCCGGGACTAGCACAGATACGCAGTATTTT. This gives the protein CSANSGTSTDTQYF.

V usage is TRBV27 and J usage is TRBJ2-7; D gene uncertain. Trimming took 0 bases from V and 0 from J, leaving 3 bases between them. The germline CDR1 and CDR2 sequences are MNHEY and SMNVEV (reference sequence). CDR3 length equals 13 residues. The CDR3 sequence is CASSLSDSYEQYF. The CDR3 DNA reads as TGTGCCAGCAGTTTATCTGACTCCTACGAGCAGTACTTC.

The CDR3 region has the DNA TGCAGTGCTAGCAGACTAGAATTTTCCTACGAGCAGTACTTC. Amino acids: CSASRLEFSYEQYF. The chain couples TRBV20-1 to TRBJ2-7, with TRBD2 as a possible D gene (6 bases). V was trimmed by 3 bases and J by 1 base, leaving 13 bases between them. CDR1 DFQATT and CDR2 SNEGSKA come from the germline V gene (reference sequence). This CDR3 spans 14 amino acids.

On this clonotype: Sequence at one end of the junction differs from germline and may be a read error. This chain connects TRBV5-1 to TRBJ2-7; no firm D call. In germline, CDR1 is SGHRS, CDR2 YFSETQ. This CDR3 region has 14 residues. In DNA form, the CDR3 reads TGCGCCAGCACCTTGGATAGATCGCCCTACGAGCAGTACTTC. This codes for CASTLDRSPYEQYF.

This clonotype has only a few counts. The rearrangement joins TRBV10-3 to TRBJ1-1; perhaps TRBD1 as D (6 bases). Trimming shortened V by 8 bases and J by 2 bases, and 15 bases separated the two germline ends. CDR3 size: 14 residues. Germline CDR1 ENHRY, CDR2 SYGVKD. The CDR3 DNA sequence: TGTGCCATCCTTTCCGACAGGCCTAACACTGAAGCTTTCTTT. Translating it yields CAILSDRPNTEAFF.

V is TRBV6-2 or TRBV6-3 and J is TRBJ1-1; D is unresolved. This CDR3 has 12 residues. Germline CDR1 MNHEY, CDR2 SVGEGT. V gave up 6 bases and J gave up 1 base, with 6 bases separating them. In DNA, the CDR3 is TGTGCCAGCAGACGGGGGAACACTGAAGCTTTCTTT. Translation: CASRRGNTEAFF.

The chain combines TRBV6-1 with TRBJ2-1; TRBD2 might be the D (6 bases). This CDR3 contains 16 residues. Trimming removed 2 bases from V and 2 bases from J, with 13 bases in between. CDR1 and CDR2 from the germline V gene are MNHNS and SASEGT. The CDR3 spells CASSEMGGSTYNEQFF. In DNA, the CDR3 is TGTGCCAGCAGTGAAATGGGGGGAAGCACCTACAATGAGCAGTTCTTC.